This T cell receptor (beta chain) appears in the sequencing data of a study of Graves' ophthalmopathy and Graves' hyperthyroidism. Germline values: CDR1 KGHDR, CDR2 SFDVKD. V shed 2 bases and J 4 bases; nucleotides not matched to a gene: 8. The CDR3 contains 16 residues. Findings and caveats of the study: Using a 13-signature model, the authors split ophthalmopathy from stable hyperthyroidism, with roughly 90% sensitivity and 81.08% specificity.

Amplifying from RNA transcripts, the study obtained TCR beta CDR3 regions. HTBI primers primed a first-round RT-PCR, and a second-round multiplex PCR followed. Each CDR3 protein is one row after TCRdb ran MiXCR on the multiplex PCR reads. The sample lists hundreds of thousands of distinct CDR3 sequences, roughly two fifths occurring once. This clonotype was seen more than once but under ten times. The antigen is unknown. A much more abundant neighbour one base away suggests this may be a read error. No donor had other autoimmune disease, uncontrolled infection, pregnancy or lactation. Sequencing input: peripheral blood. The chain carries TRBV24-1 and TRBJ1-2; 8 bases agree with TRBD1. This receptor was obtained from an adult man with Graves' ophthalmopathy. The CDR3 bases are TGTGCCACCAGTGATTCGCGGACAGGGTCGCCCTATGGCTACACCTTC. This codes for CATSDSRTGSPYGYTF.